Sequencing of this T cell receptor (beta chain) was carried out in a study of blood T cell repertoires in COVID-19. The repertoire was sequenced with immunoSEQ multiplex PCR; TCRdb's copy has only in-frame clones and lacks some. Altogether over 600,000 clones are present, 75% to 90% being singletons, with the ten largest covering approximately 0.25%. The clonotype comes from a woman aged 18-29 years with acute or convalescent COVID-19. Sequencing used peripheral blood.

CDR3 sequence (DNA): TGTGCCAGCAGTGAGCTCGTTGGGGCAGGGGGCTGGGGCACTGAAGCTTTCTTT. Translation: CASSELVGAGGWGTEAFF. The chain employs TRBV28 and TRBJ1-1, with 8 bases fitting TRBD1. Trimming at V came to 5 bases and at J to 4 bases, leaving 18 bases not matched to a gene. CDR1 is MDHEN and CDR2 is SYDVKM in the germline V gene. This CDR3 comprises 18 residues.